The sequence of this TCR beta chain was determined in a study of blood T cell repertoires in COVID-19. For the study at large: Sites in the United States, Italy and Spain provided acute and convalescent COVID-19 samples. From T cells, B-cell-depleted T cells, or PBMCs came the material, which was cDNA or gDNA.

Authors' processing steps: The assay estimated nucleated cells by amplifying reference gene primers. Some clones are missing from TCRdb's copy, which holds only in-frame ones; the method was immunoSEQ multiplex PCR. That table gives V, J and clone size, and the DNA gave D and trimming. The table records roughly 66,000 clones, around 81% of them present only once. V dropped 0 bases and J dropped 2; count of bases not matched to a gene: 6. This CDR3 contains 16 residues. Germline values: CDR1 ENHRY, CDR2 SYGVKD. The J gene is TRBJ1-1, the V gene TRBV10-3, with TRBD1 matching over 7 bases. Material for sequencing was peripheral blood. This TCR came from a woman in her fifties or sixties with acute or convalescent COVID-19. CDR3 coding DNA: TGTGCCATCAGTGAGTCGATGGGACAGTTAAACACTGAAGCTTTCTTT. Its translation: CAISESMGQLNTEAFF.